This TCR beta chain was profiled in a study of blood T cell repertoires in COVID-19. As for the study in general: PBMCs, B-cell-depleted T cells, or T cells provided the cDNA or gDNA that made up the material.

Measured with immunoSEQ multiplex PCR; TCRdb has only the in-frame clones, and not every one. Among under 200,000 clones listed, around nine tenths were seen once. The clonotype comes from a woman aged 50 to 60 who had recovered from COVID-19. The sample taken for sequencing was PBMCs or T cells enriched from blood (not recorded which).

CDR3 coding DNA: TGTGCCAGCAGTTTTAATGGGGGCGACGGTGAAAAACTGTTTTTT. Translating gives CASSFNGGDGEKLFF. V and J are TRBV28 and TRBJ1-4; perhaps TRBD1 as D (6 bases). The CDR3 consists of 15 residues. Per the germline V gene, CDR1 is MDHEN and CDR2 is SYDVKM. Trimming removed 3 bases from V and 7 bases from J, with 15 bases in between.